A single sample is the source of the 23 T cell receptor beta chains below, sequenced in a study of a mutant IDH1 vaccine in newly diagnosed glioma. Regarding time point: week 5, during vaccination. A single vaccine dose contained 300 ug of mutant IDH1 20-mer peptide, and topical imiquimod was used with it. Some clones are missing from TCRdb's copy, which holds only in-frame ones; the method was immunoSEQ multiplex PCR. The profile covers around 78,000 clones, with roughly nine tenths appearing a single time and more than 0.5% taken by the ten largest. No cognate antigen is known for these TCRs. The specimen was PBMCs, collected from a glioma patient whose treatment included an IDH1 peptide vaccine. Receptors originate from a woman in her fifties or sixties with glioma.

The chain employs TRBV7-9 and TRBJ1-1; D ambiguous. CDR3 length equals 15 residues. Germline V gene lookup returns CDR1 SEHNR and CDR2 FQNEAQ (reference sequence). V lost 7 bases to trimming and J lost 4 bases, with 19 bases between them. CDR3 amino acids: CASTRVGTRGTEAFF. The CDR3 DNA reads TGTGCCAGCACTCGAGTTGGCACGCGCGGCACTGAAGCTTTCTTT.

The J gene is TRBJ2-1, the V gene TRBV28, with a weak D call TRBD1 (5 bases). Per germline, CDR1 MDHEN and CDR2 SYDVKM. V lost 7 bases and J lost 8, with 12 bases in between. This CDR3 is built from 12 residues. The CDR3 spells CASTWGGHEQFF. The CDR3, as DNA: TGTGCCAGCACCTGGGGCGGCCATGAGCAGTTCTTC.

The V and J genes are TRBV5-6 and TRBJ1-1, with D possibly being TRBD1 (5 bases). This CDR3 has 12 residues. From germline, CDR1 is SGHDT and CDR2 YYEEEE. The ends were cut back, 4 bases at V and 9 bases at J, with 13 bases in the middle. CDR3 sequence (DNA): TGTGCCAGCAGCGCAGGGTATGGGAAAGCTTTCTTT. Its protein product is CASSAGYGKAFF.

The chain links TRBV6-5 to TRBJ2-5; TRBD2 agrees at 11 bases. Germline V CDR1 and CDR2: MNHEY, SVGAGI. With 2 bases clipped from V and 3 bases from J, the junction kept 2 bases outside the gene matches. CDR3 length: 15 amino acids. In DNA, the CDR3 is TGTGCCAGCAGTTACGGACTAGCGGGCAAAGAGACCCAGTACTTC. Translating it yields CASSYGLAGKETQYF.

The V call is TRBV7-8, the J call TRBJ2-7, with a possible D match to TRBD1 (6 bases). Trimming left V 1 base short and J 2 bases short, with 12 bases between. The germline CDR1 and CDR2 sequences are SGHVS and FQNEAQ. The CDR3 spans 15 residues. The CDR3 region has the DNA TGTGCCAGCAGCTTAGTGCCCAGGGGAACCTACGAGCAGTACTTC. Translation: CASSLVPRGTYEQYF.

The table lists this clone with a count of one. This sequence joins TRBV28 and TRBJ1-1; 8 bases align to TRBD1. Germline assignment: CDR1 MDHEN and CDR2 SYDVKM. V lost 4 bases and J lost 5; bases outside the gene matches: 6. The CDR3 is made up of 14 amino acids. CDR3 sequence reads: CASSSPGGRTEAFF. The DNA of the CDR3 is TGTGCCAGCAGTTCCCCAGGGGGCCGAACTGAAGCTTTCTTT.

The chain recombines TRBV10-3 with TRBJ2-7, with D possibly being TRBD1 (5 bases). V gave up 11 bases and J gave up 2 bases, with 16 bases separating them. The CDR3 is 13 amino acids. Germline CDR1 reads ENHRY; CDR2 reads SYGVKD. The DNA for the CDR3 is TGTGCCGCCTCGGCCCAGGGAACCTACGAGCAGTACTTC. Its translation: CAASAQGTYEQYF.

The CDR3 nucleotides read TGTGCCAGCAGCACGTGGACTAGCAGAGACACCGGGGAGCTGTTTTTT. Translated: CASSTWTSRDTGELFF. The chain couples TRBV5-4 to TRBJ2-2; 8 nucleotides agree with TRBD2. The germline V gene has CDR1 SGHNT and CDR2 YYREEE (reference sequence). The CDR3 runs to 16 residues. With V trimmed by 4 bases and J by 3 bases, 8 bases remained unmatched.

CDR3 DNA: TGTGCCAGCAGTTCGCAAACGGGAGGTCGCACAGATACGCAGTATTTT. This codes for CASSSQTGGRTDTQYF. The chain has TRBV6-5 and TRBJ2-3; TRBD2 matches 7 bases. The CDR3 covers 16 residues. J gave up 1 base and V 4 bases, and 8 bases lay outside the gene matches. Germline-derived CDR1 and CDR2 are MNHEY and SVGAGI.

The gene calls are TRBV28 and TRBJ1-2; TRBD1 matches at 7 bases. The junction had 8 bases not matched to a gene; V was cut back by 7 bases and J by 0 bases. Germline values: CDR1 MDHEN, CDR2 SYDVKM. The CDR3 loop spans 15 amino acids. CDR3 protein: CASISGGGPNYGYTF. The CDR3 DNA reads as TGTGCCAGCATCTCGGGAGGGGGCCCTAACTATGGCTACACCTTC.

Here the CDR3 reads CASSQTGDYGYTF. CDR3 nucleotides: TGTGCCAGCAGTCAAACAGGGGACTATGGCTACACCTTC. V gene TRBV27 combines with J gene TRBJ1-2; 7 bases are a match to TRBD1. With V trimmed by 5 bases and J by 3 bases, 3 bases remained unmatched. The CDR3 has 13 residues. Germline V gene sequence: CDR1 MNHEY, CDR2 SMNVEV (reference sequence).

This clone was recorded once. The genes are TRBV5-4 and TRBJ2-4; 9 bases line up with TRBD1. The V segment lost 1 base and the J segment 1 base; nucleotides outside the gene matches: 3. This CDR3 spans 16 amino acids. Germline assignment: CDR1 SGHNT and CDR2 YYREEE (reference sequence). CDR3 sequence (DNA): TGTGCCAGCAGCTTGACAGGGGGCATGGCCAAAAACATTCAGTACTTC. Translated: CASSLTGGMAKNIQYF. The variable domain in full, completed from reference TRBV5-4 and TRBJ2-4, reads ETGVTQSPTHLIKTRGQQVTLRCSSQSGHNTVSWYQQALGQGPQFIFQYYREEENGRGNFPPRFSGLQFPNYSSELNVNALELDDSALYLCASSLTGGMAKNIQYFGAGTRLSVL.

V usage is TRBV27 and J usage is TRBJ2-7; D call uncertain. CDR1 and CDR2 from the germline V gene are MNHEY and SMNVEV (reference sequence). V was trimmed by 2 bases and J by 2 bases, leaving 13 bases between them. This CDR3 region has 15 residues. The CDR3 is CASSLVGSTTYEQYF. CDR3 in DNA: TGTGCCAGCAGTTTAGTGGGTAGCACCACCTACGAGCAGTACTTC.

The chain carries TRBV5-1 and TRBJ2-2; D is uncertain. Germline V gives CDR1 SGHRS, CDR2 YFSETQ. V was pared by 1 base and J by 3 bases, with 7 bases between. The CDR3 extends over 14 amino acids. CDR3 sequence: CASSLRTDTGELFF. As DNA, the CDR3 is TGCGCCAGCAGCTTGCGAACAGACACCGGGGAGCTGTTTTTT.

This chain links TRBV5-4 with TRBJ2-3; 9 bases line up with TRBD2. CDR3 length: 14 amino acids. V was clipped by 10 bases and J by 2 bases; unmatched bases: 8. Per the germline V gene, CDR1 is SGHNT and CDR2 is YYREEE (reference sequence). As DNA, the CDR3 is TGTGCCTTCACGGCTAGCGGGATCACAGATACGCAGTATTTT. It yields the protein CAFTASGITDTQYF.

This chain joins TRBV6-5 and TRBJ1-1, with 7 bases lining up with TRBD1. Germline V lookup: CDR1 MNHEY, CDR2 SVGAGI. CDR3 size: 13 residues. The junction had 4 bases not matched to a gene; V was cut back by 4 bases and J by 5 bases. The CDR3: CASSWTGNTEAFF. In DNA, the CDR3 is TGTGCCAGCAGTTGGACAGGAAATACTGAAGCTTTCTTT.

J is TRBJ2-7 and V is TRBV5-4; D may correspond to TRBD1 or TRBD2 (5 bases each). The CDR3 runs 13 residues. CDR1 and CDR2 (germline): SGHNT, YYREEE (reference sequence). V dropped 5 bases and J dropped 0 bases, with 9 bases sitting between them. CDR3 coding DNA: TGTGCCAGCAGTTACGGGGCCTCCTACGAGCAGTACTTC. This codes for CASSYGASYEQYF.

The J gene is TRBJ2-5, the V gene TRBV28; D may be TRBD2 (6 bases). The V end was cut by 3 bases, the J end by 6 bases, with 20 bases between. From germline, CDR1 is MDHEN and CDR2 SYDVKM. This CDR3 has 16 residues. CDR3 sequence reads: CASSFSRESLGKTQYF. The CDR3 region has the DNA TGTGCCAGCAGTTTCTCGCGGGAAAGCTTAGGAAAGACCCAGTACTTC.

The chain combines TRBV21-1 with TRBJ1-1. TRBV21-1 is a pseudogene. The CDR3 is made up of 15 amino acids. This chain's CDR3 is CASSKGVRGNTEAFF. The CDR3 region has the DNA TGTGCCAGCAGCAAAGGGGTTCGAGGAAACACTGAAGCTTTCTTT.

The rearrangement links TRBV5-1 to TRBJ2-1; D not resolved. Germline loops: CDR1 SGHRS, CDR2 YFSETQ. The CDR3 runs to 16 residues. Trimming cost V 5 bases and J 0 bases, with 15 bases left between them. CDR3 loop: CASSPSPDSSYNEQFF. CDR3 coding DNA: TGCGCCAGCAGTCCGTCTCCTGATAGCTCCTACAATGAGCAGTTCTTC. The whole variable domain, filled in from reference TRBV5-1 and TRBJ2-1, reads KAGVTQTPRYLIKTRGQQVTLSCSPISGHRSVSWYQQTPGQGLQFLFEYFSETQRNKGNFPGRFSGRQFSNSRSEMNVSTLELGDSALYLCASSPSPDSSYNEQFFGPGTRLTVL.

This clone was counted between two and nine times. V usage is TRBV5-1 and J usage is TRBJ2-5; weak D call: TRBD1 (5 bases). Trimming shortened V by 2 bases and J by 2 bases, and 10 bases separated the two germline ends. The CDR3 loop spans 14 amino acids. CDR1 SGHRS and CDR2 YFSETQ come from the germline V gene. The CDR3 bases are TGCGCCAGCAGCTTCGAACACAGGCAAGAGACCCAGTACTTC. This translates into CASSFEHRQETQYF. Using reference TRBV5-1 and TRBJ2-5 for the parts outside the CDR3, the full variable domain is KAGVTQTPRYLIKTRGQQVTLSCSPISGHRSVSWYQQTPGQGLQFLFEYFSETQRNKGNFPGRFSGRQFSNSRSEMNVSTLELGDSALYLCASSFEHRQETQYFGPGTRLLVL.

The sample holds one count of this clone. The V and J genes are TRBV28 and TRBJ1-1; no clear D. The CDR3 extends over 14 amino acids. The V and J ends lost 2 bases and 0 bases respectively, with 7 bases between them. Germline V gene data show CDR1 as MDHEN and CDR2 as SYDVKM. The CDR3 DNA reads as TGTGCCAGCAGTTTAAGCAGTTTGAACACTGAAGCTTTCTTT. As protein: CASSLSSLNTEAFF.

J is TRBJ1-1 and V is TRBV28, with 9 bases matching TRBD1. The germline gives CDR1 MDHEN, CDR2 SYDVKM. The CDR3 runs 17 residues. J was trimmed by 3 bases and V by 8 bases; bases with no gene match: 16. CDR3 DNA sequence: TGTGCCAGCCATTCGACAGGGACAGGGCTGTCGTACACTGAAGCTTTCTTT. As protein: CASHSTGTGLSYTEAFF.